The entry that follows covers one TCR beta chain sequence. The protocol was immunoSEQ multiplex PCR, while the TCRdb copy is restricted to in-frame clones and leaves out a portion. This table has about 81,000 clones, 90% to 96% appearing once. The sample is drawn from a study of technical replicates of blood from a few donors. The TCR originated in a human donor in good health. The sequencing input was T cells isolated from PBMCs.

CDR3 loop: CASSLGGEWKAQHF. The CDR3 DNA reads TGTGCCAGCAGTTTAGGGGGGGAATGGAAGGCCCAGCATTTT. V usage is TRBV28 and J usage is TRBJ1-5; tentatively, D is TRBD1 (5 bases). Germline V gene lookup returns CDR1 MDHEN and CDR2 SYDVKM. Trimming cost V 2 bases and J 11 bases, with 16 bases left between them. The CDR3 is 14 residues long.